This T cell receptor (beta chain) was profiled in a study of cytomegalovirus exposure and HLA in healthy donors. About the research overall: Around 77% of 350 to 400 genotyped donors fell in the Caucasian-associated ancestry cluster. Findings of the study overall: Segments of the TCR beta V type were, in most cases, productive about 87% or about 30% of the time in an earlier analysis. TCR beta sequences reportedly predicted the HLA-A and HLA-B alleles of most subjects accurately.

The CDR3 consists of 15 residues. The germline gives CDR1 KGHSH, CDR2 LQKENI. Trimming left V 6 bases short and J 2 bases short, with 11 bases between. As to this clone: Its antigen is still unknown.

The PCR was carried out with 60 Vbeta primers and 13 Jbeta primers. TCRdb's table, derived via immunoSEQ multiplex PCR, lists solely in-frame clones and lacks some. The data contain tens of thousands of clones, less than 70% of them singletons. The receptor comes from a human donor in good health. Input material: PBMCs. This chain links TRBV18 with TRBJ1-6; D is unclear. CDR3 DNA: TGTGCCAGCTCCCCGGCGGTCGCCTATAATTCACCCCTCCACTTT. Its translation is CASSPAVAYNSPLHF.